The 21 T cell receptor beta chains listed next were all sequenced from one sample in a study of regulatory T cells in long-lasting Graves disease. iRepertoire HTBI primers and Arm-PCR of CDR3 regions built TCR beta libraries. In TCRdb, the multiplex PCR reads were re-called with MiXCR into one record per CDR3 protein. The sample has hundreds of thousands of distinct CDR3 sequences; 16% are singletons. Time point: newly diagnosed GD, antithyroid drugs for less than 3 months. From RNA extracted from PBMCs, the TCR library was made. A further study also used this sample, focusing on T cells in Graves' hyperthyroidism and ophthalmopathy.

The specimen comprised peripheral blood mononuclear cells (PBMCs), sampled at new diagnosis, from a patient treated with antithyroid drugs. These receptor sequences come from a woman aged 30 to 39 with Graves disease.

This clonotype was counted at least ten times. This chain links TRBV18 with TRBJ2-7; D not certain. The ends were cut back, 4 bases at V and 7 bases at J, with 8 bases in the middle. Germline values: CDR1 KGHSH, CDR2 LQKENI. CDR3 size: 11 residues. CDR3 nucleotide sequence: TGTGCCAGCTCACGACAAGGGGAGCAGTACTTC. It encodes CASSRQGEQYF. The entire variable domain, with the rest obtained from reference TRBV18 and TRBJ2-7, is as follows: NAGVMQNPRHLVRRRGQEARLRCSPMKGHSHVYWYRQLPEEGLKFMVYLQKENIIDESGMPKERFSAEFPKEGPSILRIQQVVRGDSAAYFCASSRQGEQYFGPGTRLTVT.

This clonotype appeared many times. The chain links TRBV27 to TRBJ2-5; possibly TRBD1 for D (7 bases). V was shortened by 6 bases and J by 5 bases, with 19 bases between the two germline ends. Germline-derived CDR1 and CDR2 are MNHEY and SMNVEV (reference sequence). The CDR3 consists of 15 residues. The DNA of the CDR3 is TGTGCCAGCAGCGGTGCGGGGACAGCCTGGGAGACCCAGTACTTC. It translates to CASSGAGTAWETQYF.

This clonotype has ten or more counts. This chain's CDR3 is CASARQDRYGYTF. In DNA, the CDR3 is TGCGCCAGCGCCCGACAGGACCGTTATGGCTACACCTTC. This sequence joins TRBV5-1 and TRBJ1-2; possible D gene TRBD1, 6 bases. Trimming removed 7 bases from V and 5 bases from J, with 15 bases in between. The CDR3 has 13 residues. Germline values: CDR1 SGHRS, CDR2 YFSETQ.

This clonotype occurred a few times. CDR3 protein: CASTRGGLGTDTQYF. The CDR3 region has the DNA TGTGCCAGTACCCGGGGGGGGCTCGGCACAGATACGCAGTATTTT. This rearrangement joins TRBV19 to TRBJ2-3; 8 positions agree with TRBD2. The junction had 7 bases not matched to a gene; V was cut back by 7 bases and J by 1 base. This CDR3 region has 15 residues. CDR1 is LNHDA, CDR2 SQIVND, per germline (reference sequence).

In its sample, this clonotype was seen many times. V and J are TRBV5-1 and TRBJ2-1; D not resolved. The CDR3 has 13 amino acids. The V gene's germline CDR1 is SGHRS and CDR2 YFSETQ. Trimming stripped 0 bases from V and 6 bases from J, with 7 bases between. The DNA of the CDR3 is TGCGCCAGCAGCTTGGTTGGTAGCAATGAGCAGTTCTTC. Amino acid sequence: CASSLVGSNEQFF.

This clonotype was observed many times. V usage is TRBV7-2 and J usage is TRBJ2-3; D not certain. V shed 1 base and J shed 0 bases, with 11 bases lying between them. The CDR3 runs to 16 residues. The germline CDR1 and CDR2 sequences are SGHTA and FQGNSA. CDR3 nucleotides: TGTGCCAGCAGCTTAGTGGCAGTCTTTAGCACAGATACGCAGTATTTT. Translated, it gives CASSLVAVFSTDTQYF.

This clonotype was seen many times. This chain links TRBV2 with TRBJ2-5, with a tentative D call TRBD2 (6 bases). The CDR3 has 16 residues. Between the trimmed V and J ends, which lost 5 bases and 2 bases, there was a span of 18 bases. Germline V lookup: CDR1 SNHLY, CDR2 FYNNEI. CDR3 sequence: CASSTTSMGIQETQYF. The DNA for the CDR3 is TGTGCCAGCAGTACCACTAGCATGGGGATACAAGAGACCCAGTACTTC.

This clonotype was observed a handful of times. The V call is TRBV29-1, the J call TRBJ2-7, with TRBD1 matching 8 bases. Per the germline V gene, CDR1 is SQVTM and CDR2 is ANQGSEA. The CDR3 totals 13 residues. With V trimmed by 3 bases and J by 5 bases, 6 bases remained unmatched. In DNA, the CDR3 is TGCAGCGTTGATGGGCAGGGGGCCAACGAGCAGTACTTC. As protein: CSVDGQGANEQYF.

This clonotype occurred once. This may be a read error, as it is one base from a much larger clone. The chain recombines TRBV20-1 with TRBJ1-1; maybe TRBD1 (6 bases). The CDR3 runs to 16 residues. Germline V gene data show CDR1 as DFQATT and CDR2 as SNEGSKA (reference sequence). The CDR3 sequence is CSARDTLQGENTEGFF. CDR3 DNA: TGCAGTGCTAGAGACACCCTACAGGGAGAGAACACTGAAGGTTTCTTT.

This clonotype was seen repeatedly, ten times or more. This chain links TRBV18 with TRBJ2-1; no clear D gene. This CDR3 has 14 residues. The V gene lost 2 bases and the J gene lost 5 bases, with 10 bases spanning the gap. Per germline, CDR1 KGHSH and CDR2 LQKENI. Here the CDR3 DNA reads TGTGCCAGCTCACCAAGATACCTAGACAATGAGCAGTTCTTC. It yields the protein CASSPRYLDNEQFF. Full variable domain (remainder filled in from reference TRBV18 and TRBJ2-1): NAGVMQNPRHLVRRRGQEARLRCSPMKGHSHVYWYRQLPEEGLKFMVYLQKENIIDESGMPKERFSAEFPKEGPSILRIQQVVRGDSAAYFCASSPRYLDNEQFFGPGTRLTVL.

The sample holds many counts of this clonotype. The chain couples TRBV6-5 to TRBJ1-1; TRBD1 aligns across 7 bases. This CDR3 spans 13 amino acids. J was trimmed by 6 bases and V by 4 bases; bases with no gene match: 5. Germline CDR1 reads MNHEY; CDR2 reads SVGAGI. The CDR3, as DNA: TGTGCCAGCAGTTTCCAGGGGGACGCTGAAGCTTTCTTT. This translates into CASSFQGDAEAFF.

The chain has TRBV3-1 and TRBJ2-1, with 9 nucleotides matching TRBD2. The CDR3 has 21 residues. The junction had 16 bases not matched to a gene; V was cut back by 1 base and J by 0 bases. Germline V gene data show CDR1 as LGHDT and CDR2 as YNNKEL (reference sequence). The DNA for the CDR3 is TGTGCCAGCAGCCAAGGACGGGGGGGGACTAGCTCTCTGAGCTCCTACAATGAGCAGTTCTTC. Translated: CASSQGRGGTSSLSSYNEQFF.

This rearrangement joins TRBV7-9 to TRBJ1-2, with D maybe TRBD1 (5 bases). This CDR3 is built from 14 residues. V dropped 5 bases and J dropped 4 bases, with 14 bases sitting between them. Germline V gene lookup returns CDR1 SEHNR and CDR2 FQNEAQ (reference sequence). CDR3: CASSLGEGLYGYTF. Here the CDR3 DNA reads TGTGCCAGCAGCCTCGGTGAGGGACTCTATGGCTACACCTTC.

The sample holds many counts of this clonotype. The rearrangement joins TRBV30 to TRBJ2-1; D ambiguous. Trimming pared 2 bases from V and 7 bases from J, leaving 9 bases between. The CDR3 loop spans 12 amino acids. The germline V gene encodes CDR1 GTSNPN and CDR2 SVGIG (reference sequence). The CDR3 bases are TGTGCCTGGAGTTGGAGTAGGAATGAGCAGTTCTTC. This codes for CAWSWSRNEQFF.

The V and J genes are TRBV7-2 and TRBJ2-7, with 14 bases fitting TRBD2. V dropped 2 bases and J dropped 7; count of bases not matched to a gene: 4. CDR1 SGHTA and CDR2 FQGNSA come from the germline V gene. The CDR3 is 15 amino acids. CDR3 region: CASSLRLAGGWEQYF. The CDR3 DNA reads TGTGCCAGCAGCTTACGACTAGCGGGAGGGTGGGAGCAGTACTTC.

This clonotype occurred many times. V usage is TRBV11-3 and J usage is TRBJ2-1; 10 positions match TRBD2. This CDR3 region has 16 residues. Germline CDR1 reads SGHNT; CDR2 reads YENEEA. Trimming cost V 1 base and J 5 bases; bases outside gene matches: 5. CDR3 coding DNA: TGTGCCAGCAGCTTAGGGAGCGGGAGGGCAAACAATGAGCAGTTCTTC. Its protein product is CASSLGSGRANNEQFF.

The table lists this clonotype with many counts. The rearrangement links TRBV5-1 to TRBJ2-3; tentatively, D is TRBD2 (6 bases). Germline lookup yields CDR1 SGHRS and CDR2 YFSETQ. Trimming cost V 3 bases and J 0 bases, with 8 bases left between them. The CDR3 spans 14 residues. The CDR3 nucleotides are TGCGCCAGCAGCTGGGGGGACAGCACAGATACGCAGTATTTT. Protein: CASSWGDSTDTQYF.

V and J are TRBV19 and TRBJ2-5, with TRBD2 matching 12 bases. The length of the CDR3 is 18 residues. V shed 2 bases, J shed 1 base, and the junction held 8 bases outside the gene matches. Germline V gives CDR1 LNHDA, CDR2 SQIVND (reference sequence). The CDR3 nucleotides read TGTGCCAGTAGTATACGTGGACTAGCGGGACCGTTCCAAGAGACCCAGTACTTC. It is translated as CASSIRGLAGPFQETQYF.

This clonotype was observed many times. This sequence joins TRBV24-1 and TRBJ2-1; 12 bases fit TRBD2. Trimming took 4 bases from V and 7 from J; bases not matched to a gene: 4. Germline assignment: CDR1 KGHDR and CDR2 SFDVKD. The CDR3 loop spans 15 amino acids. CDR3 in amino acids: CATSERGLAGNEQFF. The CDR3 region has the DNA TGTGCCACCAGTGAGAGGGGACTAGCGGGTAATGAGCAGTTCTTC.

The table lists this clonotype with a count of one. This may be a read error: a much more frequent sequence differs by one nucleotide. The chain joins TRBV6-1 to TRBJ2-3; D is possibly TRBD1 (6 bases). The CDR3 totals 15 residues. CDR1 and CDR2 from the germline V gene are MNHNS and SASEGT. The CDR3 DNA reads as TGTGCCAGCAGTCCGGACAGCTCTGGAGTGGATACGCGGTATTTT. As protein: CASSPDSSGVDTRYF.

The chain uses TRBV7-2 and TRBJ1-2; a possible D gene is TRBD1 (5 bases). The CDR3 has 13 amino acids. V dropped 5 bases and J dropped 7 bases, with 14 bases sitting between them. Germline loops: CDR1 SGHTA, CDR2 FQGNSA. CDR3 nucleotide sequence: TGTGCCAGCAGCCTGGTAGGGGAGGGTGGCTACACCTTC. Translated: CASSLVGEGGYTF.